Listed here are 20 T cell receptor beta chains from one sample, sequenced in a study of blood T cell repertoires in COVID-19. Libraries were prepared by immunoSEQ multiplex PCR; TCRdb keeps only in-frame clonotypes and omits some of them. The sample lists about 200,000 clones, roughly 89% occurring once. The sample was peripheral blood. These receptors originate from a man in his fifties or sixties who had recovered from COVID-19.

The chain recombines TRBV18 with TRBJ2-1, with D unresolved. CDR1 and CDR2 (germline): KGHSH, LQKENI. The CDR3 is 15 amino acids. V lost 3 bases, J lost 4 bases, and 13 bases lay in between. CDR3 DNA: TGTGCCAGCTCACCCTTGAGAGGAGATTACAATGAGCAGTTCTTC. Residues: CASSPLRGDYNEQFF.

This clone was seen once. The chain links TRBV5-1 to TRBJ2-6, with D possibly matching TRBD1 (6 bases). The CDR3 spans 17 residues. Deletions cut 4 bases from V and 0 bases from J, with 14 bases between. Germline CDR1 is SGHRS and CDR2 is YFSETQ. This chain's CDR3 is CASSITGTTSGANVLTF. CDR3 sequence (DNA): TGCGCCAGCAGCATTACCGGGACAACCTCTGGGGCCAACGTCCTGACTTTC.

The chain links TRBV7-2 to TRBJ2-5; the D gene is possibly TRBD2 (6 bases). V gave up 1 base and J gave up 2 bases, with 11 bases separating them. Per the germline V gene, CDR1 is SGHTA and CDR2 is FQGNSA. There are 15 residues in the CDR3. The CDR3 sequence: CASSLGIAVQETQYF. The DNA for the CDR3 is TGTGCCAGCAGCTTAGGGATAGCGGTACAAGAGACCCAGTACTTC. Full variable domain (rest looked up from reference TRBV7-2 and TRBJ2-5): GAGVSQSPSNKVTEKGKDVELRCDPISGHTALYWYRQSLGQGLEFLIYFQGNSAPDKSGLPSDRFSAERTGGSVSTLTIQRTQQEDSAVYLCASSLGIAVQETQYFGPGTRLLVL.

This clone was picked up one time. The rearrangement links TRBV25-1 to TRBJ1-1, with a tentative D call TRBD1 (6 bases). V shed 0 bases and J shed 10 bases, with 18 bases lying between them. CDR3 size: 15 residues. The germline gives CDR1 MGHDK, CDR2 SYGVNS. In DNA, the CDR3 is TGTGCCAGCAGTGAATATGGATCGGAGTTGGGGGCAGCTTTCTTT. Encoded protein: CASSEYGSELGAAFF.

The genes are TRBV7-3 and TRBJ2-3, with 8 bases aligning to TRBD2. This CDR3 comprises 17 residues. Trimming cost V 4 bases and J 1 base; bases outside gene matches: 10. From germline, CDR1 is SGHTA and CDR2 FQGTGA. The chain's CDR3 is CASSSRPGGDGTDTQYF. CDR3 coding DNA: TGTGCCAGCAGCTCCCGCCCGGGGGGGGACGGCACAGATACGCAGTATTTT.

The chain joins TRBV19 to TRBJ2-7; TRBD1 matches at 10 bases. The CDR3 is made up of 16 amino acids. The V and J ends lost 4 bases and 2 bases, in that order; junction bases with no gene match: 8. Germline V gives CDR1 LNHDA, CDR2 SQIVND (reference sequence). CDR3 nucleotides: TGTGCCAGTAGTACGCGGACAGGGGGAGTTACCTACGAGCAGTACTTC. Translation: CASSTRTGGVTYEQYF.

The CDR3 coding sequence is TGCAGTGCTAGTGGACACTTCTATGGCTACACCTTC. As protein: CSASGHFYGYTF. The rearrangement links TRBV20-1 to TRBJ1-2; D may be TRBD1 (5 bases). Trimming removed 3 bases from V and 4 bases from J, with 9 bases in between. The CDR3 loop spans 12 amino acids. Per the germline V gene, CDR1 is DFQATT and CDR2 is SNEGSKA (reference sequence).

The V gene is TRBV29-1, the J gene TRBJ1-1; 8 nucleotides line up with TRBD1. CDR3 length: 12 residues. Germline V lookup: CDR1 SQVTM, CDR2 ANQGSEA. Trimming took 6 bases from V and 3 from J; bases not matched to a gene: 3. The CDR3 here is CSVSQGDTEAFF. CDR3 bases: TGCAGCGTCTCACAGGGGGACACTGAAGCTTTCTTT.

V and J are TRBV6-6 and TRBJ1-1; D is perhaps TRBD1 (5 bases). The germline V gene has CDR1 MNHNY and CDR2 SVGAGI (reference sequence). The germline V and J ends were trimmed by 5 bases and 1 base, with 8 bases remaining between them. The length of the CDR3 is 13 residues. The CDR3 sequence is CASSRQQNTEAFF. CDR3 coding DNA: TGTGCCAGCAGTAGACAGCAGAACACTGAAGCTTTCTTT.

This chain uses TRBV29-1 with TRBJ2-5, with D perhaps TRBD1 (6 bases). This CDR3 has 14 residues. Trimming removed 4 bases from V and 4 bases from J, with 16 bases in between. Germline assignment: CDR1 SQVTM and CDR2 ANQGSEA. CDR3 sequence reads: CSVGGRRGRETQYF. The CDR3 nucleotides read TGCAGCGTTGGGGGTAGAAGGGGGAGAGAGACCCAGTACTTC.

The chain carries TRBV5-1 and TRBJ1-2; D possibly corresponds to TRBD1 (5 bases). The germline gives CDR1 SGHRS, CDR2 YFSETQ. Trimming left V 4 bases short and J 7 bases short, with 20 bases between. This CDR3 has 15 amino acids. The CDR3: CASSAAQVGAGGYTF. DNA for the CDR3: TGCGCCAGCAGCGCAGCCCAAGTTGGGGCTGGTGGCTACACCTTC.

The chain combines TRBV7-2 with TRBJ2-5; D is ambiguous. The germline CDR1 and CDR2 sequences are SGHTA and FQGNSA. V lost 7 bases, J lost 7 bases, and 13 bases lay in between. The CDR3 sequence is 12 residues long. Written as DNA, the CDR3 is TGTGCCAGCACCTCCACCTCAGGGACCCAGTACTTC. It encodes CASTSTSGTQYF. The entire variable domain, with the rest obtained from reference TRBV7-2 and TRBJ2-5, is as follows: GAGVSQSPSNKVTEKGKDVELRCDPISGHTALYWYRQSLGQGLEFLIYFQGNSAPDKSGLPSDRFSAERTGGSVSTLTIQRTQQEDSAVYLCASTSTSGTQYFGPGTRLLVL.

The V gene is TRBV11-1, the J gene TRBJ2-1; 8 bases agree with TRBD1. V lost 7 bases, J lost 7 bases, and 15 bases stayed unmatched. This CDR3 region has 16 residues. Germline CDR1 and CDR2: SGHAT and FQDESV (reference sequence). Here the CDR3 DNA reads TGTGCCAGCATCCGGGGGCAGGGGGCGTATTTAAATGAGCAGTTCTTC. Translation: CASIRGQGAYLNEQFF.

This chain joins TRBV7-3 and TRBJ2-1; TRBD2 matches at 14 bases. The CDR3 sequence is 19 residues long. With 4 bases clipped from V and 7 bases from J, the junction kept 15 bases outside the gene matches. Germline CDR1 SGHTA, CDR2 FQGTGA. The CDR3: CASSWPGTSGRMAQNEQFF. The CDR3 DNA follows: TGTGCCAGCAGCTGGCCCGGGACTAGCGGGAGAATGGCGCAAAATGAGCAGTTCTTC.

V gene TRBV7-3 combines with J gene TRBJ2-2; maybe TRBD1 (6 bases). Trimming took 5 bases from V and 5 from J, leaving 15 bases between them. CDR1 and CDR2 (germline): SGHTA, FQGTGA. The CDR3 is 15 residues long. As DNA, the CDR3 is TGTGCCAGCAGCCTACAGGGAGCTTATACCGGGGAGCTGTTTTTT. Translated, it gives CASSLQGAYTGELFF.

The chain couples TRBV3-1 (or the pseudogene TRBV3-2) to TRBJ1-2; 7 positions match TRBD1. Losses at the gene ends were 1 base for V and 4 bases for J; bases not matched to a gene: 3. Germline V lookup: CDR1 LGHDT, CDR2 YNNKEL (reference sequence). This CDR3 comprises 14 residues. The CDR3 DNA is TGTGCCAGCAGCCAAGTTCAGGGGGGCTATGGCTACACCTTC. This codes for CASSQVQGGYGYTF.

The CDR3 DNA reads TGTGCCAGCAGTTTAGAGGTTAGCGGGAGGGTAAGCTCCTACGAGCAGTACTTC. This translates into CASSLEVSGRVSSYEQYF. V gene TRBV27 combines with J gene TRBJ2-7, with 11 bases matching TRBD2. With V trimmed by 2 bases and J by 0 bases, 9 bases remained unmatched. Germline CDR1 and CDR2: MNHEY and SMNVEV (reference sequence). The CDR3 is 18 residues long.

The chain employs TRBV6-5 and TRBJ2-2; maybe TRBD2 (7 bases). The CDR3 loop spans 15 amino acids. CDR1 and CDR2 from the germline V gene are MNHEY and SVGAGI. V lost 6 bases to trimming and J lost 3 bases, with 14 bases between them. The CDR3 region is CASRFTGRDTGELFF. The DNA of the CDR3 is TGTGCCAGCAGATTCACAGGGAGGGACACCGGGGAGCTGTTTTTT.

The gene calls are TRBV6-2 or TRBV6-3 and TRBJ1-6; a weak D match, TRBD1 (6 bases). Deletions cut 6 bases from V and 7 bases from J, with 19 bases between. Per the germline V gene, CDR1 is MNHEY and CDR2 is SVGEGT. This CDR3 contains 16 residues. CDR3 amino acids: CASSPRGGGGNSPLHF. CDR3 bases: TGTGCCAGCAGCCCTAGGGGGGGCGGAGGGAATTCACCCCTCCACTTT.

CDR3: CASSPAGRRGNTGELFF. CDR3 DNA: TGTGCCAGCAGTCCCGCGGGGAGACGAGGGAACACCGGGGAGCTGTTTTTT. The chain employs TRBV28 and TRBJ2-2; D is possibly TRBD2 (6 bases). With 5 bases removed from V and 1 base from J, the gap between germline ends came to 17 bases. The V gene's germline CDR1 is MDHEN and CDR2 SYDVKM. CDR3 size: 17 residues.